This TCR beta chain was captured in a study of vaccination and CD4 T cells after COVID-19. The wider study: Two Hispanic individuals were among six male and four female convalescent patients.

Treatment described: approximately nine-day PBMC culture with coronavirus spike peptide pools or control peptides (ViraFEST assay). The germline V and J ends were trimmed by 1 base and 3 bases, with 16 bases remaining between them. The germline V gene encodes CDR1 LNHDA and CDR2 SQIVND (reference sequence). CDR3 length: 16 residues. Sequencing of DNA taken from cultured CD4+ T cells relied on the Oncomine TCR Beta short-read assay. TCRdb itself ran the PCR reads through MiXCR, one entry per CDR3 protein. The sample has roughly 16,000 distinct CDR3 sequences; over 30% are singletons. Concerning this clonotype: The antigen is unknown.

The sequenced sample was CD4+ T cells from blood, cultured in vitro. The chain carries TRBV19 and TRBJ2-7; possible D gene TRBD1, 6 bases. The sequence derives from a human donor who had recovered from COVID-19. The chain's CDR3 is CASSIGGQHKSYEQYF. The CDR3 nucleotides are TGTGCCAGTAGTATAGGCGGACAGCACAAAAGCTACGAGCAGTACTTC.